The 5 T cell receptor beta chains below come from one sample, sequenced in a study of beta chain features in type 1 diabetes. Expressed TCRB transcripts were sequenced because the entire RNA isolate underwent reverse transcription. Only in-frame clones appear in the TCRdb table, and some are missing; sequencing was by immunoSEQ multiplex PCR. The table has 310,000 or so clones, under 8.5% seen once; the top ten hold around 0.45%. Sequenced material: central memory CD4+ T cells from blood. All receptors come from a woman younger than 35 in good health.

This sequence joins TRBV30 and TRBJ1-3; TRBD1 matches at 7 bases. After removal of 3 bases from V and 0 bases from J, the junction contained 17 bases not matched to a gene. This CDR3 spans 19 amino acids. Per the germline V gene, CDR1 is GTSNPN and CDR2 is SVGIG (reference sequence). Written as DNA, the CDR3 is TGTGCCTGGAGAGACAAGAACAGGGGATTAAAAAGCTCTGGAAACACCATATATTTT. This sequence encodes CAWRDKNRGLKSSGNTIYF. The complete variable domain, with remaining parts taken from reference TRBV30 and TRBJ1-3, reads SQTIHQWPATLVQPVGSPLSLECTVEGTSNPNLYWYRQAAGRGLQLLFYSVGIGQISSEVPQNLSASRPQDRQFILSSKKLLLSDSGFYLCAWRDKNRGLKSSGNTIYFGEGSWLTVV.

This clone showed up just a few times. V gene TRBV11-1 combines with J gene TRBJ2-3; TRBD2 matches at 8 bases. V lost 6 bases, J lost 6 bases, and 17 bases stayed unmatched. Germline assignment: CDR1 SGHAT and CDR2 FQDESV (reference sequence). The CDR3 length is 17 residues. The chain's CDR3 is CASRGDAAGGIPDTQYF. CDR3 nucleotide sequence: TGTGCCAGCAGGGGCGACGCGGCGGGAGGAATACCGGATACGCAGTATTTT.

This clone was detected a few times. The rearrangement uses TRBV2 and TRBJ1-5, with D uncertain. Germline V gene data show CDR1 as SNHLY and CDR2 as FYNNEI. Trimming removed 3 bases at V and 2 bases at J, with 14 bases between. The length of the CDR3 is 16 residues. CDR3: CASSEGSRRGNQPQHF. Written as DNA, the CDR3 is TGTGCCAGCAGTGAGGGGTCAAGAAGGGGCAATCAGCCCCAGCATTTT.

This clone was counted ten times or more. The rearrangement uses TRBV27 and TRBJ1-5; D gene ambiguous. Trimming took off 6 bases at V and 0 bases at J, with 12 bases between the two ends. Germline V gene data show CDR1 as MNHEY and CDR2 as SMNVEV (reference sequence). The CDR3 has 15 amino acids. As DNA, the CDR3 is TGTGCCAGCAGCACCGGGCCCCATAGCAATCAGCCCCAGCATTTT. Its protein product is CASSTGPHSNQPQHF.

The CDR3 coding sequence is TGTGCCAGCAGCGTAGCCCCTTTTGGGATTCAAGAGACCCAGTACTTC. Translating gives CASSVAPFGIQETQYF. The chain links TRBV9 to TRBJ2-5; D uncertain. The CDR3 is 16 residues long. Germline V gene sequence: CDR1 SGDLS, CDR2 YYNGEE. Trimming removed 0 bases at V and 2 bases at J, with 14 bases between.